This T cell receptor beta chain was documented in a study of blood T cell repertoires in COVID-19 (TCRdb year 2020). At the level of the whole study: The collaborator samples originated in the United States, Italy and Spain and spanned the acute and convalescent phases of COVID-19. Sample metadata almost always included a de-identified subject ID, COVID-19 status, age in years and sex. The prospective study material was composed of cDNA or gDNA derived from T cells, B-cell-depleted T cells, or PBMCs. The repertoires were released in a freely available public database intended as a resource for research on the immune response to SARS-CoV-2. Deeply sampled blood TCRbeta repertoires from subjects exposed to, actively infected with, or recovered from COVID-19 were included in the dataset. Samples were obtained from the ongoing ImmuneRACE study (first 160 participants) and from 1,000 to 1,500 subjects provided by 6 global collaborators. HLA class I and class II types, where available, came from metadata supplied by the sample provider rather than from assay-based typing.

The V end gives up 3 bases and the J end 4 bases, leaving 7 bases in the junction not matched to a gene. The CDR3, cysteine through phenylalanine, is 15 amino acids long. Only the CDR3 portion is preserved as DNA: 45 bases, with reading frame beginning at the first base. As encoded in the germline V gene (reference sequence), CDR1 is LGHDT while CDR2 is YNNKEL. As for this clone: There is no known antigen for this receptor. No much larger clone exists at a distance of one base, and base qualities are not known.

Study-wide conclusions, independent of this receptor: How much clinical and demographic metadata was included differed by source and by participant, and the metadata was provided uncurated.

TCRbeta CDR3 regions were amplified from genomic DNA by means of the immunoSEQ Assay, a bias-controlled multiplex PCR. On the authors' methods: Within the assay, amplification of reference gene primers was used to estimate how many nucleated cells each sample contained. Sequence reads were collapsed and filtered to measure the absolute abundance of every unique TCRbeta CDR3 rearrangement. For each sample, productive Simpson clonality was calculated as the square root of Simpson's diversity index over productive rearrangements. Held by TCRdb, this immuneACCESS table contains in-frame sequences only and omits some clones. Under half of the omission traces to an unresolved V gene where checked; the cause of the rest is unknown. D and trimming were read from the DNA, whereas the V and J calls and clone size are those reported in that table. This sample comprises approximately 280,000 clones, about 81% of them detected only once. Over 1.3% of the sample lies in the top ten.

One collaborating source in Seattle enrolled patients while the patients were actively infected and followed the patients over time throughout the course of disease. Whole blood was collected in K2EDTA tubes by collaborating institutions according to the institutions' own protocols. For TCRbeta analysis, collaborators shipped samples in one of three forms: frozen whole blood, isolated PBMCs, or DNA extracted from either of those sample types. The sample comprised peripheral blood. The receptor comes from a human donor with COVID-19, enrolled during active disease. The donor label of this sample is uncertain. The sequence is built from TRBV3-1 (or the pseudogene TRBV3-2) and TRBJ2-3; TRBD1 matches 7 bases in the middle. This receptor has the CDR3 CASSHRQGRADTQYF. The DNA sequence is TGTGCCAGCAGCCACCGACAGGGTCGAGCAGATACGCAGTATTTT.